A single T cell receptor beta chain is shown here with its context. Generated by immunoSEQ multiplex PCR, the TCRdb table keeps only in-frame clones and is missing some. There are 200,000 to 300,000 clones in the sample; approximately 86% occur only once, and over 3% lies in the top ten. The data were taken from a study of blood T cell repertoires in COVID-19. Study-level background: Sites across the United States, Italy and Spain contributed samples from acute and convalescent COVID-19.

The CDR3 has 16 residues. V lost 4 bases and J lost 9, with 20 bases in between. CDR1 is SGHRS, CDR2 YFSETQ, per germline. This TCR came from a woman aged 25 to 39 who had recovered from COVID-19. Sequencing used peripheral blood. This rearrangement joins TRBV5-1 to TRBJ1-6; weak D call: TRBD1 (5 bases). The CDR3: CASSLLPQGGASPLHF. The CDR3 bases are TGCGCCAGCAGCCTTCTTCCCCAAGGTGGGGCTTCACCCCTCCACTTT.